These T cell receptor beta chains were read from a single sample in a study of long-term antiretroviral therapy in people with HIV. Profiling relied on immunoSEQ multiplex PCR, and the TCRdb table lists in-frame clones only, not all of them. There are some 24,000 clones in the sample; approximately 80% occur only once, and around 15% lies in the top ten. Material: unsorted PBMCs, obtained at the start of antiretroviral therapy, before treatment. These receptor sequences come from a woman between 18 and 29 years old with HIV. The CDR3 runs from the conserved cysteine through the conserved F or W. Fields, in order: clone size, J gene, D gene, V gene, CDR3 protein, CDR3 DNA. A D gene is named only where the DNA matches it firmly. Clone size is given for some rows only: seen once, a few or many times, or a class if the clone is expanded.

>-|TRBJ2-2|-|TRBV7-9
CASSYSDTGELFF
TGTGCCAGCAGTTATTCGGACACCGGGGAGCTGTTTTTT
>-|TRBJ2-7|-|TRBV2
CASSVDGSSYEQYF
TGTGCCAGCAGTGTAGACGGGAGCTCCTACGAGCAGTACTTC
>few|TRBJ1-5|TRBD1|TRBV19
CASSTGAGTGSKGINQPQHF
TGTGCCAGTAGTACGGGCGCCGGGACAGGGTCTAAGGGGATCAATCAGCCCCAGCATTTT
>few|TRBJ1-2|TRBD1|TRBV7-6
CASSLGDSYGYTF
TGTGCCAGCAGCTTAGGGGACAGCTATGGCTACACCTTC
>-|TRBJ1-2|-|TRBV6-1
CASSEAEAGSYGYTF
TGTGCCAGCAGTGAAGCGGAGGCAGGCTCCTATGGCTACACCTTC
>-|TRBJ2-7|-|TRBV10-2
CASSLTRQGASYEQYF
TGCGCCAGCAGTCTTACACGACAAGGCGCCTCCTACGAGCAGTACTTC
>medium-sized|TRBJ1-1|-|TRBV28
CASRLTANTEAFF
TGTGCCAGCAGACTTACTGCGAACACTGAAGCTTTCTTT
>-|TRBJ2-3|TRBD2|TRBV7-9
CASSDHSGREDTQYF
TGTGCCAGCAGCGATCATAGCGGGAGGGAAGATACGCAGTATTTT
>-|TRBJ2-7|TRBD1|TRBV4-1
CASSQDGTGRSEQYF
TGCGCCAGCAGCCAAGATGGGACAGGGCGAAGCGAGCAGTACTTC
>-|TRBJ1-1|-|TRBV27
CASSPLGANTEAFF
TGTGCCAGCAGTCCCCTGGGGGCGAACACTGAAGCTTTCTTT
>-|TRBJ1-2|-|TRBV19
CASSRTTTYGYTF
TGTGCCAGTAGCCGGACCACGACCTATGGCTACACCTTC
>-|TRBJ1-2|TRBD1|TRBV7-9
CASTVPGQGADGYTF
TGTGCCAGCACCGTCCCGGGACAGGGCGCGGATGGCTACACCTTC
>-|TRBJ2-5|-|TRBV29-1
CSVVGSLVETQYF
TGCAGCGTTGTCGGCAGCCTGGTGGAGACCCAGTACTTC
>-|TRBJ1-5|TRBD1|TRBV7-8
CASSAQGQPQHF
TGTGCCAGCAGCGCACAGGGGCAGCCCCAGCATTTT
>few|TRBJ1-2|-|TRBV7-9
CASSLLAGGYTF
TGTGCCAGCAGCTTGCTTGCGGGTGGCTACACCTTC
>-|TRBJ2-1|-|TRBV9
CASSVGEGAYNEQFF
TGTGCCAGCAGCGTAGGGGAGGGGGCCTACAATGAGCAGTTCTTC
>large|TRBJ2-1|TRBD2|TRBV11-3
CASSLDLGAGDVFF
TGTGCCAGCAGCTTAGATCTTGGAGCGGGAGACGTATTCTTC
>-|TRBJ1-1|-|TRBV30
CAWSRGGNTEAFF
TGTGCCTGGAGTCGTGGGGGGAACACTGAAGCTTTCTTT
>once|TRBJ2-5|TRBD2|TRBV6-5
CASSPTSWGTQYF
TGTGCCAGCAGCCCGACTAGCTGGGGGACCCAGTACTTC
>-|TRBJ2-1|TRBD2|TRBV28
CASRGTSGWSNEQFF
TGTGCCAGCAGGGGGACTAGCGGGTGGTCCAATGAGCAGTTCTTC
>-|TRBJ2-3|-|TRBV7-7
CASSLLTAGTDTQYF
TGTGCCAGCAGCTTACTAACGGCGGGCACAGATACGCAGTATTTT
>-|TRBJ2-5|-|TRBV10-2
CASKRVGSQETQYF
TGCGCCAGCAAAAGGGTGGGGAGCCAAGAGACCCAGTACTTC
>few|TRBJ1-1|-|TRBV5-5
CASSLGLRGQNTEAFF
TGTGCCAGCAGCTTGGGTTTGCGGGGTCAAAACACTGAAGCTTTCTTT
>-|TRBJ1-6|TRBD1|TRBV5-1
CASSSRTGSNSPLHF
TGCGCCAGCAGCTCGAGGACAGGATCGAATTCACCCCTCCACTTT
>-|TRBJ1-5|-|TRBV9
CASSAGGGNQPQHF
TGTGCCAGCAGCGCCGGGGGAGGCAATCAGCCCCAGCATTTT
>-|TRBJ1-2|-|TRBV29-1
CSVEDQGQLGYGYTF
TGCAGCGTTGAAGATCAAGGACAGCTAGGGTATGGCTACACCTTC
>once|TRBJ1-3|-|TRBV29-1
CSVEDGALGNTIYF
TGCAGCGTTGAAGACGGAGCTCTGGGAAACACCATATATTTT
>-|TRBJ2-7|TRBD1|TRBV7-2
CASSPAPGTDEQYF
TGTGCCAGCAGCCCTGCTCCCGGGACAGACGAGCAGTACTTC
>-|TRBJ2-1|-|TRBV6-6
CASSWIGFPHNEQFF
TGTGCCAGCAGTTGGATCGGTTTCCCACACAATGAGCAGTTCTTC
>once|TRBJ1-2|-|TRBV18
CASSPISTGQRNYGYTF
TGTGCCAGCTCCCCAATTTCGACCGGACAGCGGAACTATGGCTACACCTTC